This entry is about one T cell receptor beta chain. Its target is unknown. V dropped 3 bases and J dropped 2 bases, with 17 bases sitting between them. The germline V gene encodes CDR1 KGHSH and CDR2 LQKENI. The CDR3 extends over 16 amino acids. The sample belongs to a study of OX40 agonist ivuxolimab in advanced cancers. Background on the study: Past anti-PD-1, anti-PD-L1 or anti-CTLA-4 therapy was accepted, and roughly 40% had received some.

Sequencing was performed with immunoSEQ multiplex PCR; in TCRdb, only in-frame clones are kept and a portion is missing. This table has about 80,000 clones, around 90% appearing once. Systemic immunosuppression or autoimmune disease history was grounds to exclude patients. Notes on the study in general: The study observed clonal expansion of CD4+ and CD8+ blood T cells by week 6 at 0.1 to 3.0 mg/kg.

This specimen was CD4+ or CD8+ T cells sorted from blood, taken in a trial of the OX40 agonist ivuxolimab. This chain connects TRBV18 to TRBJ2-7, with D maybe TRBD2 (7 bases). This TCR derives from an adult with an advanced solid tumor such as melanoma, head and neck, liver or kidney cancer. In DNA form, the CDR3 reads TGTGCCAGCTCACCGGGAGGGGGTGTACCCCCCTACGAGCAGTACTTC. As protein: CASSPGGGVPPYEQYF.